This TCR beta chain originates from a study of OX40 agonist ivuxolimab in advanced cancers. CDR1 is SEHNR and CDR2 is FQNEAQ in the germline V gene (reference sequence). The germline V and J ends were trimmed by 3 bases and 1 base, with 6 bases remaining between them. This CDR3 has 13 amino acids. Method: immunoSEQ multiplex PCR; TCRdb's copy keeps in-frame clones and lacks some. Of roughly 76,000 clones in the sample, roughly 85% were seen once. The J gene is TRBJ1-1, the V gene TRBV7-9; D unclear. Sequencing used CD4+ or CD8+ T cells sorted from blood, obtained in a trial of the OX40 agonist ivuxolimab. The sequence was collected from an adult with an advanced solid tumor such as melanoma, head and neck, liver or kidney cancer. The CDR3 protein is CASSFDGNTEAFF. The CDR3 nucleotides are TGTGCCAGCAGCTTCGACGGGAACACTGAAGCTTTCTTT.